The sequence of this T cell receptor (beta chain) was determined in a study of T cell responses to AZD1222 COVID-19 vaccine. Study-wide results and caveats: Sampling captured repertoires only after the peak T cell response. Spike-wide coverage was observed for vaccine-associated CD4 TCRs, with dominant responses at 160-218 and 743-854.

The table came from immunoSEQ multiplex PCR; TCRdb's copy has only in-frame clones and leaves some out. The table lists some 150,000 clones, 82% of them singletons. Points on this clone: Its antigen is still unknown.

The V gene's germline CDR1 is SGHNT and CDR2 YYREEE (reference sequence). The CDR3 contains 15 residues. The germline V and J ends were trimmed by 4 bases and 5 bases, with 16 bases remaining between them. This chain joins TRBV5-4 and TRBJ2-1; D gene uncertain. The TCR comes from an adult in good health. The material sequenced was peripheral blood, taken on day 0 of MenACWY control vaccination. The CDR3 here is CASSLRLGPDNEQFF. CDR3 in DNA: TGTGCCAGCAGCCTAAGATTAGGCCCGGACAATGAGCAGTTCTTC.